Described below is a single T cell receptor beta chain sequence and its context. This specimen comes from a study of shared clonotypes between healthy human individuals. The wider study: CD4 naive and CD4 memory each took three plates per donor, while CD8 naive took two and CD8 memory one.

Several immunoSEQ plates held equal portions of the genomic DNA taken from each subset. This table comes from immunoSEQ multiplex PCR, and its TCRdb copy is limited to in-frame clones, with some not included. The sample yields some 2,400,000 clones, 90% to 97% seen once. V lost 0 bases, J lost 6 bases, and 13 bases lay in between. The CDR3 is 14 residues long. Germline CDR1 is SGHNT and CDR2 is YYREEE (reference sequence). This TCR came from a man younger than 35 in good health. The sample was naive CD4+ T cells sorted from blood. Sample subset: CD45RA+ positively selected. The chain employs TRBV5-4 and TRBJ2-7, with D possibly matching TRBD2 (5 bases). The CDR3 nucleotides read TGTGCCAGCAGCTTGGGCCCCACTAGTTTCGAGCAGTACTTC. It yields the protein CASSLGPTSFEQYF.